This TCR beta chain was sequenced for a study of shared clonotypes between healthy human individuals. Study conclusions and caveats: Sharing across four donors was highest in naive CD4 (roughly 5%) and lowest in memory CD8 (approximately 0.4%).

The germline gives CDR1 GTSNPN, CDR2 SVGIG (reference sequence). The CDR3 extends over 11 amino acids. V lost 3 bases and J 2 bases, leaving 5 bases between the germline ends. About this clone: Its antigen is unknown.

Each cell subset's genomic DNA was divided evenly among several immunoSEQ plates. Clones were sequenced by immunoSEQ multiplex PCR, and TCRdb holds only the in-frame ones, with some missing. This table holds some 1 million clones, roughly 70% found once. The origin of this receptor is a man between 18 and 29 years old in good health. The V and J genes are TRBV30 and TRBJ2-7, with D unresolved. Sequencing input: memory CD4+ T cells sorted from blood. Subset in this sample: CD45RA-negative fraction. CDR3 in amino acids: CAWRNAYEQYF. The CDR3 bases are TGTGCCTGGAGAAATGCCTACGAGCAGTACTTC.